Listed below are T cell receptor beta chains from one sample, sequenced in a study of human CD8 memory T cell subsets. Using the 5' RACE reads, TCRdb records one entry per CDR3 protein without DNA. This sample's table has about 5,800 distinct CDR3 sequences. The specimen sequenced was CD8+ T cells from PBMCs. Every receptor here comes from a human donor in good health. The CDR3 runs from the conserved cysteine through the conserved F or W. Not all rows give a size; the values are once, few, many and, for expanded clones, a class.

TRBJ2-1 | 15 | . | TRBV5-5 | CASSPSGGSYNEQFF
TRBJ2-7 | 13 | large | TRBV3-1 | CASSFGDSYEQYF
TRBJ1-1 | 15 | . | TRBV15 | CATSTPSQGVTEAFF
TRBJ2-7 | 12 | . | TRBV11-2 | CASRDSSYEQYF
TRBJ2-5 | 13 | . | TRBV6-1 | CAIGPVLGETQYF
TRBJ1-2 | 15 | . | TRBV15 | CATSSPQSSKDGYTF
TRBJ2-5 | 14 | medium-sized | TRBV7-9 | CASSSGVRQETQYF
TRBJ2-4 | 16 | . | TRBV2 | CASSEDSSGMGYIQYF
TRBJ2-7 | 13 | . | TRBV20-1 | CSARGTQFYEQYF
TRBJ2-7 | 13 | . | TRBV10-3 | CANGQGKGYEQYF
TRBJ1-4 | 15 | . | TRBV7-9 | CASSLFEQAGEKLFF